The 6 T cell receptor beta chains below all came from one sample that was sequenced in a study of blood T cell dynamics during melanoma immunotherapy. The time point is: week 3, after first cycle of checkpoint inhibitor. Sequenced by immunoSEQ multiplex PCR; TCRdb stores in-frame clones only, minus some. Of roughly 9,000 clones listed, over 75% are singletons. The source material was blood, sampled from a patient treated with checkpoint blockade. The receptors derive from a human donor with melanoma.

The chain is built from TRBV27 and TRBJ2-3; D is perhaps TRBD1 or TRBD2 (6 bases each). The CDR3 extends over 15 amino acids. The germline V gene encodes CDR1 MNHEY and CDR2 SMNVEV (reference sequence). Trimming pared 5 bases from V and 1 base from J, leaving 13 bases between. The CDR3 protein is CASSIWRGGTDTQYF. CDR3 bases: TGTGCCAGCAGTATTTGGAGGGGGGGCACAGATACGCAGTATTTT.

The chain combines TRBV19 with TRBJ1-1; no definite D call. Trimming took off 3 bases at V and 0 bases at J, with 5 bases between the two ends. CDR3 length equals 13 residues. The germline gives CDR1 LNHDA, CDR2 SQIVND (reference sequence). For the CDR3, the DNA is TGTGCCAGTAGTATGACGGTGAACACTGAAGCTTTCTTT. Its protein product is CASSMTVNTEAFF.

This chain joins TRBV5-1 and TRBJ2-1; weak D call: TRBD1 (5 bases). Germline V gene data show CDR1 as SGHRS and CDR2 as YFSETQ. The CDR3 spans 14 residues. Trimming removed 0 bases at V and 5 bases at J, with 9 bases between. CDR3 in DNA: TGCGCCAGCAGCTTGGGAGCCAGGGACAATGAGCAGTTCTTC. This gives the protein CASSLGARDNEQFF.

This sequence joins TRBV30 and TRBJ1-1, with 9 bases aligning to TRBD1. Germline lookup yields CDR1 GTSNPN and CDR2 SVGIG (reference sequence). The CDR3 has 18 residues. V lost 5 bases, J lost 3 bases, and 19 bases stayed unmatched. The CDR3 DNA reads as TGTGCCTGGTCCCCCCCGGGACAGGGTTACCTCAGGGACACTGAAGCTTTCTTT. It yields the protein CAWSPPGQGYLRDTEAFF. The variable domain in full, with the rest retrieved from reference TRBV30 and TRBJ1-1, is SQTIHQWPATLVQPVGSPLSLECTVEGTSNPNLYWYRQAAGRGLQLLFYSVGIGQISSEVPQNLSASRPQDRQFILSSKKLLLSDSGFYLCAWSPPGQGYLRDTEAFFGQGTRLTVV.

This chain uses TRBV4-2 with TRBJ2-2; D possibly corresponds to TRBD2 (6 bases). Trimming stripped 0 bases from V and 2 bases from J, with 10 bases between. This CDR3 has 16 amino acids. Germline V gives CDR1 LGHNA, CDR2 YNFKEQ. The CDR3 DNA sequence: TGTGCCAGCAGCCAAGATGGGGGGACCAACACCGGGGAGCTGTTTTTT. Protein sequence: CASSQDGGTNTGELFF.

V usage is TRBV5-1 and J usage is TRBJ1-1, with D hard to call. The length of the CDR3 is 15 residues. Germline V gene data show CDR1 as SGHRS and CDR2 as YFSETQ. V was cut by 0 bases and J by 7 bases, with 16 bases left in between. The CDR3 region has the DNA TGCGCCAGCAGCTTGGCCCCCGGGGAGGCATATGAAGCTTTCTTT. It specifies CASSLAPGEAYEAFF.